These 20 T cell receptor beta chains came from one sample sequenced in a study of human T cells and chemical hapten exposure. One entry per CDR3 protein results from TCRdb running MiXCR on the RACE reads. The sample consists of roughly 72,000 distinct CDR3 sequences, 10% of them appearing once. Time point noted: patch test 1, 2 weeks after DPC sensitization. Specified treatment: therapeutic diphenylcyclopropenone sensitization with weekly scalp DPC. The sample in question was whole blood, obtained in connection with sensitization to the hapten diphenylcyclopropenone (DPC). The source of these receptors is a woman between 50 and 59 years old with alopecia areata. Some clones in this sample may be carry-over from other donors' samples.

This clonotype was counted only a few times. The CDR3 region has the DNA TGTGCCATCAGTGGCCCCGCGCAGGGGTCAGAGACCCAGTACTTC. Translation: CAISGPAQGSETQYF. The rearrangement uses TRBV10-3 and TRBJ2-5, with D possibly being TRBD1 (6 bases). Germline V gene sequence: CDR1 ENHRY, CDR2 SYGVKD. CDR3 length: 15 amino acids. V was cut by 4 bases and J by 4 bases, with 16 bases left in between.

This clonotype was picked up a small number of times. The rearrangement uses TRBV6-2 or TRBV6-3 and TRBJ2-5; weak D call: TRBD2 (6 bases). Germline V gene data show CDR1 as MNHEY and CDR2 as SVGEGT. The CDR3 length is 15 residues. V was clipped by 2 bases and J by 5 bases, with 15 bases between them. CDR3 DNA: TGTGCCAGCAGTTACGTACGGGGGAATCAGGAGACCCAGTACTTC. It yields the protein CASSYVRGNQETQYF.

This clonotype turned up a few times. Here the CDR3 reads CASSFVRASAEQFF. The CDR3 region has the DNA TGTGCCAGCAGCTTCGTGCGGGCGTCGGCTGAGCAGTTCTTC. J is TRBJ2-1 and V is TRBV11-2; possible D gene TRBD2, 5 bases. The CDR3 loop spans 14 amino acids. The germline V gene encodes CDR1 SGHAT and CDR2 FQNNGV. V was shortened by 3 bases and J by 9 bases, with 15 bases between the two germline ends.

The rearrangement joins TRBV20-1 to TRBJ1-2; D uncertain. Per germline, CDR1 DFQATT and CDR2 SNEGSKA (reference sequence). The CDR3 loop spans 12 amino acids. The V and J ends lost 0 bases and 12 bases respectively, with 14 bases between them. The CDR3 region is CSARDRPKVNTF. Here the CDR3 DNA reads TGCAGTGCTAGAGACAGGCCGAAGGTTAACACCTTC.

This clonotype was detected many times. This CDR3 reads CSVDTGAKKQFF. CDR3 DNA sequence: TGCAGCGTTGACACCGGGGCGAAGAAGCAGTTCTTC. The chain has TRBV29-1 and TRBJ2-1; tentatively, D is TRBD1 or TRBD2 (5 bases each). The length of the CDR3 is 12 residues. The V gene's germline CDR1 is SQVTM and CDR2 ANQGSEA. V was shortened by 3 bases and J by 11 bases, with 14 bases between the two germline ends.

In its sample, this clonotype was seen once. The chain carries TRBV9 and TRBJ2-7, with D tentatively TRBD1 (6 bases). This CDR3 is built from 13 residues. Germline V lookup: CDR1 SGDLS, CDR2 YYNGEE. Trimming removed 0 bases at V and 3 bases at J, with 7 bases between. CDR3 amino acids: CASSVGGHYEQYF. CDR3 bases: TGTGCCAGCAGCGTAGGGGGGCACTACGAGCAGTACTTC.

This clonotype was seen a few times. The V call is TRBV9, the J call TRBJ2-7; D could derive from TRBD1 or TRBD2 (5 bases each). V lost 4 bases to trimming and J lost 3 bases, with 17 bases between them. Germline lookup yields CDR1 SGDLS and CDR2 YYNGEE. The CDR3 spans 15 residues. The CDR3 DNA reads as TGTGCCAGCAGCCCACGTCCCGGGACCAACTACGAGCAGTACTTC. Translating it yields CASSPRPGTNYEQYF.

The gene calls are TRBV7-8 and TRBJ2-6; TRBD2 matches at 7 bases. With V trimmed by 1 base and J by 1 base, 4 bases remained unmatched. There are 17 residues in the CDR3. Looked up from germline, CDR1 is SGHVS and CDR2 is FQNEAQ. The CDR3 nucleotides are TGTGCCAGCAGCTTAGTTGGCGGGAGTTCTGGGGCCAACGTCCTGACTTTC. It yields the protein CASSLVGGSSGANVLTF.

This clonotype occurred a few times. The rearrangement joins TRBV29-1 to TRBJ2-5; D remains unclear. Germline V gene lookup returns CDR1 SQVTM and CDR2 ANQGSEA. Trimming cost V 6 bases and J 2 bases, with 10 bases left between them. CDR3 length equals 12 residues. CDR3 loop: CSVRPPQETQYF. CDR3 nucleotides: TGCAGCGTAAGACCGCCACAAGAGACCCAGTACTTC.

There are many counts of this clonotype. V gene TRBV6-5 combines with J gene TRBJ2-2, with D uncertain. The CDR3 sequence is 16 residues long. The germline V gene encodes CDR1 MNHEY and CDR2 SVGAGI. Between the trimmed V and J ends, which lost 2 bases and 10 bases, there was a span of 20 bases. The DNA for the CDR3 is TGTGCCAGCAGTTACACTGGACCCTACATGGTCGCGGAGCTGTTTTTT. Translation gives CASSYTGPYMVAELFF.

The chain combines TRBV11-2 with TRBJ1-1; D not certain. V was cut by 1 base and J by 1 base, with 10 bases left in between. Germline CDR1 and CDR2: SGHAT and FQNNGV. The CDR3 sequence is 15 residues long. In nucleotides, the CDR3 is TGTGCCAGCAGCTTAGGGGCAGGCGGGAACACTGAAGCTTTCTTT. Translation gives CASSLGAGGNTEAFF.

This clonotype came up many times. The junction shows a germline mismatch at one end, possibly a read error. The rearrangement links TRBV29-1 to TRBJ2-7; the D gene could be TRBD1 or TRBD2 (5 bases each). Germline V gives CDR1 SQVTM, CDR2 ANQGSEA. The CDR3 sequence is 14 residues long. The CDR3 nucleotides read TGCAGCGTTCTCCGGGACGCGCCTTCCTCCGAGCAGTACTTC. Its protein is CSVLRDAPSSEQYF.

The genes are TRBV7-9 and TRBJ2-5; the D gene could be TRBD1 or TRBD2 (6 bases each). The V gene lost 3 bases and the J gene lost 5 bases, with 13 bases spanning the gap. This CDR3 is 14 amino acids long. Germline loops: CDR1 SEHNR, CDR2 FQNEAQ (reference sequence). The CDR3 nucleotides are TGTGCCAGCAGCTTGAGACAGGCGGGGGAGACCCAGTACTTC. As protein: CASSLRQAGETQYF.

This sequence joins TRBV6-5 and TRBJ2-3; no definite D call. The CDR3 is 16 residues long. Germline V lookup: CDR1 MNHEY, CDR2 SVGAGI. Trimming left V 0 bases short and J 1 base short, with 11 bases between. As DNA, the CDR3 is TGTGCCAGCAGTTACTCGCTCTTTGGGGGCACAGATACGCAGTATTTT. It codes for CASSYSLFGGTDTQYF.

This chain links TRBV20-1 with TRBJ2-7; no clear D. CDR3 length equals 11 residues. V lost 5 bases and J 6 bases, leaving 11 bases between the germline ends. Germline-derived CDR1 and CDR2 are DFQATT and SNEGSKA (reference sequence). CDR3 amino acids: CSAFVLAEQYF. CDR3 coding DNA: TGCAGTGCTTTTGTGCTCGCCGAGCAGTACTTC.

The chain recombines TRBV7-3 with TRBJ2-2; no definite D call. Germline lookup yields CDR1 SGHTA and CDR2 FQGTGA. This CDR3 spans 14 amino acids. Trimming stripped 1 base from V and 4 bases from J, with 7 bases between. CDR3 sequence (DNA): TGTGCCAGCAGCTTAAAGCCTAGCACCGGGGAGCTGTTTTTT. This sequence encodes CASSLKPSTGELFF.

This clonotype was counted ten times or more. The CDR3 loop reads CSAKLDAEAFF. The CDR3 DNA is TGCAGCGCAAAGCTGGATGCCGAAGCTTTCTTT. The chain uses TRBV29-1 and TRBJ1-1, with unresolved D. The V gene's germline CDR1 is SQVTM and CDR2 ANQGSEA. V was clipped by 7 bases and J by 8 bases, with 14 bases between them. This CDR3 has 11 amino acids. The entire variable domain, with the rest obtained from reference TRBV29-1 and TRBJ1-1, is as follows: SAVISQKPSRDICQRGTSLTIQCQVDSQVTMMFWYRQQPGQSLTLIATANQGSEATYESGFVIDKFPISRPNLTFSTLTVSNMSPEDSSIYLCSAKLDAEAFFGQGTRLTVV.

Many counts were recorded for this clonotype. This rearrangement joins TRBV14 to TRBJ1-2; D is ambiguous. This CDR3 contains 13 residues. Per the germline V gene, CDR1 is SGHDN and CDR2 is FVKESK. Trimming left V 1 base short and J 4 bases short, with 7 bases between. The CDR3 here is CASSQGLVYGYTF. CDR3 coding DNA: TGTGCCAGCAGCCAAGGACTCGTCTATGGCTACACCTTC.

This chain links TRBV28 with TRBJ2-7, with D uncertain. V was clipped by 5 bases and J by 6 bases, with 11 bases between them. CDR3 length: 12 amino acids. CDR1 is MDHEN and CDR2 is SYDVKM in the germline V gene. Here the CDR3 reads CASSPQISEQYF. The CDR3, as DNA: TGTGCCAGCAGTCCCCAGATCTCCGAGCAGTACTTC.

V usage is TRBV12-3 or TRBV12-4 and J usage is TRBJ1-3; D not resolved. The CDR3 is made up of 15 amino acids. V was clipped by 5 bases and J by 0 bases, with 11 bases between them. The CDR3 loop is CASSPRSFSGNTIYF. The DNA of the CDR3 is TGTGCCAGCAGTCCCAGGTCCTTCTCTGGAAACACCATATATTTT.